This record looks at one T cell receptor (beta chain) sequence and its context. Its antigen is unknown. The data were taken from a study of beta chain features in type 1 diabetes. Study conclusions and caveats: The naive, central memory and Treg TCRB repertoires of patients appeared to be more similar to one another than those of healthy donors. Significant though moderate, a shortening of TCRB CDR3s appeared in all four CD4+ subsets of Type 1 diabetes patients. Type 1 diabetes patients had VDJ junctions that carried fewer insertions and more deletions.

The entirety of the isolated RNA underwent reverse transcription, so expressed TCRB transcripts were sequenced. Assay used: immunoSEQ multiplex PCR; TCRdb lists only in-frame clones, some missing. The data show under 300,000 clones, roughly 20% seen once. One heparinised blood draw, averaging roughly 120 mL, came from each donor. Each of the CD4+ naive, central memory, regulatory and stem cell-like memory populations was sorted via CD45RO/CCR7/CD25/CD127/CD95/CD27. The CDR3 sequence is 13 residues long. Trimming stripped 6 bases from V and 7 bases from J, with 13 bases between. The germline V gene encodes CDR1 MRHNA and CDR2 SNTAGT.

The sequence derives from a woman in her thirties or forties with type 1 diabetes. The chain has TRBV6-4 and TRBJ1-5; TRBD1 is a possible D gene (6 bases). Sequenced input: naive CD4+ T cells from blood. The CDR3 reads CASSPQGEQPQHF. CDR3 coding DNA: TGTGCCAGCAGCCCACAGGGAGAACAGCCCCAGCATTTT.